A single sample gave rise to the 22 T cell receptor beta chains below, sequenced in a study of blood T cell repertoires in COVID-19. Generated by immunoSEQ multiplex PCR, the TCRdb table keeps only in-frame clones and is missing some. This table holds around 230,000 clones, around 78% found once. The sample comprised peripheral blood. These receptors originate from a woman in her seventies with active or convalescent COVID-19.

The chain carries TRBV10-3 and TRBJ2-1; 12 bases align to TRBD2. CDR1 ENHRY and CDR2 SYGVKD come from the germline V gene. This CDR3 is built from 13 residues. The junction had 5 bases not matched to a gene; V was cut back by 9 bases and J by 8 bases. CDR3 nucleotide sequence: TGTGCCATAAGGACTAGCGGGATCGATGAGCAGTTCTTC. Its protein product is CAIRTSGIDEQFF.

The V and J genes are TRBV10-3 and TRBJ2-2; 8 bases agree with TRBD1. This CDR3 has 16 residues. Trimming cost V 3 bases and J 1 base; bases outside gene matches: 4. Per germline, CDR1 ENHRY and CDR2 SYGVKD. The CDR3 reads CAISDRQGMNTGELFF. The CDR3, as DNA: TGTGCCATCAGTGACAGACAGGGGATGAACACCGGGGAGCTGTTTTTT.

V is TRBV5-1 and J is TRBJ1-3; no clear D. Germline V gene data show CDR1 as SGHRS and CDR2 as YFSETQ. The CDR3 loop spans 14 amino acids. With 0 bases removed from V and 3 bases from J, the gap between germline ends came to 7 bases. The DNA of the CDR3 is TGCGCCAGCAGCTTGGCCGGGGTTGGAAACACCATATATTTT. Amino acid sequence: CASSLAGVGNTIYF.

The chain uses TRBV7-9 and TRBJ2-1; D possibly corresponds to TRBD2 (6 bases). The CDR3 contains 15 residues. The V end lost 7 bases, the J end lost 2 bases, and 15 bases lay between the germline ends. Germline V gene data show CDR1 as SEHNR and CDR2 as FQNEAQ (reference sequence). CDR3 in DNA: TGTGCCAGCACCACGGACGGAGGGGCCTACAATGAGCAGTTCTTC. Amino acids: CASTTDGGAYNEQFF.

The chain uses TRBV30 and TRBJ1-5; D is unclear. The germline gives CDR1 GTSNPN, CDR2 SVGIG (reference sequence). The CDR3 has 13 residues. Between the trimmed V and J ends, which lost 4 bases and 0 bases, there was a span of 7 bases. The CDR3 loop reads CAWTGNSNQPQHF. The CDR3 DNA follows: TGTGCCTGGACCGGGAATAGCAATCAGCCCCAGCATTTT.

This chain joins TRBV7-9 and TRBJ1-2; the D gene is possibly TRBD1 (6 bases). With 4 bases removed from V and 4 bases from J, the gap between germline ends came to 16 bases. CDR1 SEHNR and CDR2 FQNEAQ come from the germline V gene (reference sequence). The CDR3 loop spans 15 amino acids. The CDR3 spells CASSSGAGDSYGYTF. The CDR3 DNA follows: TGTGCCAGCAGCTCTGGGGCAGGGGATAGCTATGGCTACACCTTC.

This clone has a single count. Distinct nucleotide sequences in the sample also encode this CDR3. This rearrangement joins TRBV5-1 to TRBJ1-2; 8 nucleotides line up with TRBD1. In germline, CDR1 is SGHRS, CDR2 YFSETQ. CDR3 size: 15 residues. V shed 3 bases, J shed 2 bases, and the junction held 6 bases outside the gene matches. Here the CDR3 DNA reads TGCGCCAGCAGCTCCGGACAGGGTCCAAACTATGGCTACACCTTC. Translated, it gives CASSSGQGPNYGYTF.

This clone is a singleton in its sample. J is TRBJ1-5 and V is TRBV28, with D uncertain. Germline V gene lookup returns CDR1 MDHEN and CDR2 SYDVKM. V was pared by 6 bases and J by 2 bases, with 17 bases between. The CDR3 has 16 amino acids. In DNA form, the CDR3 reads TGTGCCAGCAGATCAATCTTGGGCAGAGGCAATCAGCCCCAGCATTTT. Amino acids: CASRSILGRGNQPQHF.

This rearrangement joins TRBV2 to TRBJ2-3; the D is unclear. The ends were cut back, 4 bases at V and 4 bases at J, with 9 bases in the middle. CDR1 and CDR2 from the germline V gene are SNHLY and FYNNEI. The CDR3 length is 13 residues. In DNA, the CDR3 is TGTGCCAGCAGTGGACAAAGCCCAGATACGCAGTATTTT. It translates to CASSGQSPDTQYF.

The genes are TRBV5-5 and TRBJ1-2, with D perhaps TRBD1 (5 bases). The CDR3 extends over 15 amino acids. Germline CDR1 and CDR2: SGHKS and YYEKEE (reference sequence). V shed 4 bases and J shed 1 base, with 14 bases lying between them. The CDR3 sequence: CASSQGLPFNYGYTF. CDR3 DNA: TGTGCCAGCAGCCAGGGCCTGCCTTTTAACTATGGCTACACCTTC.

The rearrangement joins TRBV9 to TRBJ2-3; a weak D match, TRBD2 (6 bases). Germline-derived CDR1 and CDR2 are SGDLS and YYNGEE. Trimming cost V 4 bases and J 6 bases, with 21 bases left between them. This CDR3 region has 16 residues. CDR3 nucleotide sequence: TGTGCCAGCAGCCCAGGGACTTTTTCCTTCTCGGATACGCAGTATTTT. It codes for CASSPGTFSFSDTQYF.

This chain uses TRBV2 with TRBJ2-5; TRBD2 matches 13 bases. Losses at the gene ends were 7 bases for V and 5 bases for J; bases not matched to a gene: 4. The CDR3 has 14 amino acids. Germline loops: CDR1 SNHLY, CDR2 FYNNEI. The CDR3 DNA sequence: TGTGCCAGCATGACTAGCGGGAGGAAGGAGACCCAGTACTTC. This encodes CASMTSGRKETQYF.

The chain carries TRBV5-1 and TRBJ2-7, with D perhaps matching TRBD2 (5 bases). This CDR3 region has 15 residues. V was clipped by 4 bases and J by 7 bases, with 21 bases between them. Germline lookup yields CDR1 SGHRS and CDR2 YFSETQ. CDR3 DNA: TGCGCCAGCAGCACTGTCGCGGGCCCCTACGAGGAGCAGTACTTC. Translating it yields CASSTVAGPYEEQYF.

This clone turned up a few times. This chain links TRBV10-1 with TRBJ2-7; tentative D call: TRBD1 (6 bases). Germline V lookup: CDR1 WNHNN, CDR2 SYGVQD (reference sequence). V shed 5 bases and J shed 7 bases, with 15 bases lying between them. The CDR3 has 13 residues. CDR3 sequence: CASSQLDSSEQYF. CDR3 nucleotides: TGCGCCAGCAGTCAACTGGACAGTTCAGAGCAGTACTTC.

This rearrangement joins TRBV4-3 to TRBJ2-7; D may be TRBD2 (6 bases). Trimming pared 0 bases from V and 2 bases from J, leaving 11 bases between. The CDR3 sequence is 15 residues long. Germline CDR1 and CDR2: LGHNA and YSLEER. CDR3 in DNA: TGCGCCAGCAGCCAAGAGCGGGACCCAACCTACGAGCAGTACTTC. Translated, it gives CASSQERDPTYEQYF.

The chain joins TRBV6-6 to TRBJ1-4; perhaps TRBD1 as D (5 bases). Trimming stripped 4 bases from V and 3 bases from J, with 15 bases between. CDR1 and CDR2 from the germline V gene are MNHNY and SVGAGI (reference sequence). The CDR3 totals 16 residues. CDR3 amino acids: CASSWEGRASNEKLFF. DNA of the CDR3: TGTGCCAGCAGTTGGGAGGGACGGGCTTCTAATGAAAAACTGTTTTTT.

This clone appeared a few times. The J gene is TRBJ2-1, the V gene TRBV5-8; possibly TRBD2 for D (6 bases). This CDR3 has 17 amino acids. Germline values: CDR1 SGHTS, CDR2 YDEGEE. With 0 bases removed from V and 0 bases from J, the gap between germline ends came to 13 bases. CDR3 nucleotide sequence: TGTGCCAGCAGCTTGGAGCTTGGAGGGAGCTCCTACAATGAGCAGTTCTTC. Protein product: CASSLELGGSSYNEQFF.

In DNA form, the CDR3 reads TGTGCCAGCAGCCGTCAATTCCTTAGCGGGAGGGGTGGCAATGAGCAGTTCTTC. This sequence encodes CASSRQFLSGRGGNEQFF. The rearrangement uses TRBV4-2 and TRBJ2-1, with 11 bases aligning to TRBD2. The CDR3 covers 18 residues. V lost 4 bases, J lost 6 bases, and 14 bases stayed unmatched. CDR1 and CDR2 (germline): LGHNA, YNFKEQ.

In its sample, this clone was seen a few times. The chain recombines TRBV5-8 with TRBJ2-7, with 7 positions matching TRBD1. Per germline, CDR1 SGHTS and CDR2 YDEGEE. V lost 1 base, J lost 2 bases, and 6 bases stayed unmatched. The CDR3 runs to 15 residues. The DNA of the CDR3 is TGTGCCAGCAGCTTGAATTCGGGACAGACCTACGAGCAGTACTTC. Translated, it gives CASSLNSGQTYEQYF.

The chain combines TRBV20-1 with TRBJ1-1; possible D gene TRBD1, 5 bases. The CDR3 covers 13 residues. V gave up 3 bases and J gave up 5 bases, with 13 bases separating them. Germline V gene data show CDR1 as DFQATT and CDR2 as SNEGSKA (reference sequence). CDR3 protein: CSASWGGGTEAFF. Written as DNA, the CDR3 is TGCAGTGCTAGTTGGGGGGGAGGAACTGAAGCTTTCTTT.

This clone was picked up a small number of times. The rearrangement uses TRBV3-1 (or the pseudogene TRBV3-2) and TRBJ2-3; 9 nucleotides align to TRBD2. The CDR3 spans 15 residues. J lost 2 bases, V lost 1 base, and 1 base had no gene match. Germline V gene sequence: CDR1 LGHDT, CDR2 YNNKEL (reference sequence). DNA of the CDR3: TGTGCCAGCAGCCAAGCTAGCGGGGACACAGATACGCAGTATTTT. It specifies CASSQASGDTDTQYF.

CDR3 amino acids: CASSVGTTLGPQHF. The CDR3 DNA reads TGTGCCAGCAGTGTCGGGACAACACTCGGGCCCCAGCATTTT. The chain uses TRBV2 and TRBJ1-5; tentatively, D is TRBD1 (6 bases). Germline CDR1 and CDR2: SNHLY and FYNNEI. The CDR3 is 14 residues long. V was pared by 4 bases and J by 9 bases, with 16 bases between.